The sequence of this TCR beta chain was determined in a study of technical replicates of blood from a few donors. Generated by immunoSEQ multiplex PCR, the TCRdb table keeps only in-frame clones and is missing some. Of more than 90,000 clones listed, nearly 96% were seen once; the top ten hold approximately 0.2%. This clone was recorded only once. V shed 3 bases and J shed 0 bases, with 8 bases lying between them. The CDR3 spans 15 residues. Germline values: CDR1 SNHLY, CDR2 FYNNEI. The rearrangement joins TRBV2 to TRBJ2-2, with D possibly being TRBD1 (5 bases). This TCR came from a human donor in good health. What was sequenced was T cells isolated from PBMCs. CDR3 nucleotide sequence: TGTGCCAGCAGTGAGGTAGGGGCGAACACCGGGGAGCTGTTTTTT. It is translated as CASSEVGANTGELFF. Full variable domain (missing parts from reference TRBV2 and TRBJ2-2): EPEVTQTPSHQVTQMGQEVILRCVPISNHLYFYWYRQILGQKVEFLVSFYNNEISEKSEIFDDQFSVERPDGSNFTLKIRSTKLEDSAMYFCASSEVGANTGELFFGEGSRLTVL.